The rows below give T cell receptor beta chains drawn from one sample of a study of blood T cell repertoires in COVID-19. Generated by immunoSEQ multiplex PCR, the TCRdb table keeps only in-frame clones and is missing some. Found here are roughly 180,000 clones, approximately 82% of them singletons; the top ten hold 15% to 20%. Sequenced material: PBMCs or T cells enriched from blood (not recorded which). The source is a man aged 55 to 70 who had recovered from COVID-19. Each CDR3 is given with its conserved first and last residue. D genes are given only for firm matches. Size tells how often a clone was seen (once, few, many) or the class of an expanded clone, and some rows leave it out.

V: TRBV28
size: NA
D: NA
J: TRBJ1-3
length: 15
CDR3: CASLWRAGVGNTIYF
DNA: TGTGCCAGCCTGTGGAGAGCGGGGGTTGGAAACACCATATATTTT

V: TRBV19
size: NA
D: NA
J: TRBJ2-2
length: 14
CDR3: CASSIEGAAGELFF
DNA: TGTGCCAGTAGTATTGAAGGGGCGGCCGGGGAGCTGTTTTTT

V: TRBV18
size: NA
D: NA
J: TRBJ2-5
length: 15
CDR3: CASSPLPGQQETQYF
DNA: TGTGCCAGCTCACCACTCCCGGGACAACAAGAGACCCAGTACTTC

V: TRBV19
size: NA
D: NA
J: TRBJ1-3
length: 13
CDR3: CASGGWLGNTIYF
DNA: TGTGCCAGCGGGGGATGGCTTGGAAACACCATATATTTT

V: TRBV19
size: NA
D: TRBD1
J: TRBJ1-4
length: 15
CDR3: CASSIQTGPNEKLFF
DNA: TGTGCCAGTAGTATCCAGACAGGGCCGAATGAAAAACTGTTTTTT

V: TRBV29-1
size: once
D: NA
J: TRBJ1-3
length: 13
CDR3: CSVERVGGNTIYF
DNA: TGCAGCGTTGAGAGGGTAGGAGGAAACACCATATATTTT

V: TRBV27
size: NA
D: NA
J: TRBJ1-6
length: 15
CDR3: CASARGESYNSPLHF
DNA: TGTGCCAGCGCGCGGGGGGAGTCCTATAATTCACCCCTCCACTTT

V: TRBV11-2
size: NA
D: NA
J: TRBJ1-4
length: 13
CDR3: CASSNRVHEKLFF
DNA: TGTGCCAGCAGCAATCGGGTGCATGAAAAACTGTTTTTT

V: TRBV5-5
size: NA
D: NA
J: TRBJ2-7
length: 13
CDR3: CASTYRASYEQYF
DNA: TGTGCCAGCACCTACAGGGCGTCCTACGAGCAGTACTTC

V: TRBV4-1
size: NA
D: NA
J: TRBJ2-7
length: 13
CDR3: CASGLGFPYEQYF
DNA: TGCGCCAGCGGTTTGGGCTTCCCCTACGAGCAGTACTTC

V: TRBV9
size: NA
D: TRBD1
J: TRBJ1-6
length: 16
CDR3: CASSPRGQGYSSPLHF
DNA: TGTGCCAGCAGCCCACGGGGACAGGGGTATAGTTCACCCCTCCACTTT

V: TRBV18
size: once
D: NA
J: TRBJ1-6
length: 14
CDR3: CASSPEGDNSPLHF
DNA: TGTGCCAGCTCACCAGAGGGGGATAATTCACCCCTCCACTTT

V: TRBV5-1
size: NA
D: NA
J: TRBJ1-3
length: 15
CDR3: CASSLPRDPGNTIYF
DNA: TGCGCCAGCAGCTTGCCCAGGGATCCCGGAAACACCATATATTTT

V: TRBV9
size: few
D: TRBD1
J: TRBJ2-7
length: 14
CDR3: CASSPRDRVHEQYF
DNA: TGTGCCAGCAGCCCCCGAGACAGGGTGCACGAGCAGTACTTC

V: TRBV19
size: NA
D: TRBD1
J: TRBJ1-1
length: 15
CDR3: CASSTDRAGDTEAFF
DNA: TGTGCCAGTAGTACCGACAGGGCCGGCGACACTGAAGCTTTCTTT

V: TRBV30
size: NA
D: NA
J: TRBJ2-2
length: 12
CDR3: CAWKQYTGELFF
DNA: TGTGCCTGGAAACAGTACACCGGGGAGCTGTTTTTT

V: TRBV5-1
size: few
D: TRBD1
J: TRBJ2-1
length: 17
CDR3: CASSFITGTGLYNEQFF
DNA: TGCGCCAGCAGCTTCATAACCGGGACAGGGCTTTACAATGAGCAGTTCTTC

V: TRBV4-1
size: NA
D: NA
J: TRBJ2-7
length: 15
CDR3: CASSPLGTSFYEQYF
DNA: TGCGCCAGCAGCCCTTTAGGGACATCGTTCTACGAGCAGTACTTC

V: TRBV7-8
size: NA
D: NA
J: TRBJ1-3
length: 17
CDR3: CASSLIYDRSSGNTIYF
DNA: TGTGCCAGCAGCCTCATTTATGACAGGAGCTCTGGAAACACCATATATTTT

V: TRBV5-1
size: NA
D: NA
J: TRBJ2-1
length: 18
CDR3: CASSIGQSLDTSYNEQFF
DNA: TGCGCCAGCAGCATCGGACAATCATTGGACACTTCCTACAATGAGCAGTTCTTC

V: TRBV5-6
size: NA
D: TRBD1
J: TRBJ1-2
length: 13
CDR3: CASSRDRFYGYTF
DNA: TGTGCCAGCAGCCGGGACAGGTTCTATGGCTACACCTTC

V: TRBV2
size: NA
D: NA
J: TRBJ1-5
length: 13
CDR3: CASTRQEDQPQHF
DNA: TGTGCCAGCACGCGCCAGGAAGATCAGCCCCAGCATTTT

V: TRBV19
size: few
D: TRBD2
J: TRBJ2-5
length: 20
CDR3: CASSPPSGSGGRYPPGTQYF
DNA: TGTGCCAGTAGTCCTCCTAGTGGTAGCGGGGGACGTTATCCCCCCGGGACCCAGTACTTC

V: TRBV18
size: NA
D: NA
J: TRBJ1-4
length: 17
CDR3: CASSPFGTPEDGEKLFF
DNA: TGTGCCAGCTCACCTTTTGGCACCCCGGAGGATGGTGAAAAACTGTTTTTT

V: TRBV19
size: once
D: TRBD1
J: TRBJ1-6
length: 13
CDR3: CASADRGISPLHF
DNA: TGTGCCAGCGCGGACAGGGGAATTTCACCCCTCCACTTT

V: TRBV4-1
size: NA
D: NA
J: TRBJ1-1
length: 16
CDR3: CASSSEITGTNTEAFF
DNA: TGCGCCAGCAGCTCTGAAATTACAGGAACAAACACTGAAGCTTTCTTT

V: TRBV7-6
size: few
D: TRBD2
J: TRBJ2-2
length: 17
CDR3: CASSLDPSGRNTGELFF
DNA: TGTGCCAGCAGCTTAGACCCTAGCGGGAGGAACACCGGGGAGCTGTTTTTT

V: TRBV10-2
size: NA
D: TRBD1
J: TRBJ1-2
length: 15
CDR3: CASSESQGARGGYTF
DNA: TGCGCCAGCAGTGAGTCGCAGGGGGCTAGAGGTGGCTACACCTTC

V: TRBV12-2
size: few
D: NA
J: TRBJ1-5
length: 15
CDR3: CASRLAWTGKKPQHF
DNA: TGTGCAAGTCGCTTAGCATGGACAGGCAAGAAGCCCCAGCATTTT

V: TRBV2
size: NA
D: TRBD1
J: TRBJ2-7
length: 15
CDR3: CASSDPRQGAYEQYF
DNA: TGTGCCAGCAGTGACCCTAGACAGGGTGCCTACGAGCAGTACTTC

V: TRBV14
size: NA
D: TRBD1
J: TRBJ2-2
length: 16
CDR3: CASSQVQGAVTGELFF
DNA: TGTGCCAGCAGCCAAGTACAGGGGGCTGTCACCGGGGAGCTGTTTTTT

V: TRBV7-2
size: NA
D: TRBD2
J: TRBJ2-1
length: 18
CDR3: CASSNAGTSGAIYNEQFF
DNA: TGTGCCAGCAGCAACGCCGGGACTAGCGGGGCAATCTACAATGAGCAGTTCTTC

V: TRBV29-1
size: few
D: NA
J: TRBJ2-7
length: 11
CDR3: CSVDSGNEQYF
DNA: TGCAGCGTTGATTCCGGGAACGAGCAGTACTTC

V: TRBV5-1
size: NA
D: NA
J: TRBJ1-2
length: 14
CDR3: CASSLNTENYGYTF
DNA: TGCGCCAGCAGCTTGAATACAGAGAACTATGGCTACACCTTC

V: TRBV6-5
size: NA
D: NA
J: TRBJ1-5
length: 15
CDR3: CASNGLQIRGQPQHF
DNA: TGTGCCAGCAATGGACTTCAGATTCGGGGGCAGCCCCAGCATTTT

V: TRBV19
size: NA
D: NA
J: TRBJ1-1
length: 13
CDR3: CASSKTVNTEAFF
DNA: TGTGCCAGTAGTAAGACAGTGAACACTGAAGCTTTCTTT

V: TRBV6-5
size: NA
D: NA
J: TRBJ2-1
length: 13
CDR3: CAGRGSPLLVPFF
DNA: TGTGCCGGAAGGGGGTCCCCGTTACTGGTTCCGTTCTTC

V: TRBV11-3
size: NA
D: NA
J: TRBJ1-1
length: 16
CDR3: CASSLGSGSGNTEAFF
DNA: TGTGCCAGCAGCTTAGGGAGTGGATCGGGGAACACTGAAGCTTTCTTT

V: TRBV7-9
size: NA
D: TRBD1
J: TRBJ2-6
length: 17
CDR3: CASSLGQGNSGANVLTF
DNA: TGTGCCAGCAGCTTAGGACAGGGGAACTCTGGGGCCAACGTCCTGACTTTC

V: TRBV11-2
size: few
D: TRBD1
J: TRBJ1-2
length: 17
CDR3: CASSPGQGKNWVYGYTF
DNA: TGTGCCAGCAGCCCCGGACAGGGGAAGAATTGGGTCTATGGCTACACCTTC

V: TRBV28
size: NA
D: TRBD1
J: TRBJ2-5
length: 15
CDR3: CASSPTGALQETQYF
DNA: TGTGCCAGCAGCCCGACAGGGGCCCTCCAAGAGACCCAGTACTTC

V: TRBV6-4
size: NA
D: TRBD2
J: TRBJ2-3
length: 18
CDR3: CASSPVIAGRPLTDTQYF
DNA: TGTGCCAGCTCCCCTGTGATAGCGGGGCGACCCCTCACAGATACGCAGTATTTT

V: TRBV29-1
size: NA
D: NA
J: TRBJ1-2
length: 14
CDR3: CSVMKQGLLVGYTF
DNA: TGCAGCGTTATGAAGCAGGGGCTCCTCGTCGGCTACACCTTC

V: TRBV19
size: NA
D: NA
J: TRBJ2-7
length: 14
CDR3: CASSIRAGWNEQYF
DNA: TGTGCCAGTAGTATAAGGGCAGGGTGGAACGAGCAGTACTTC

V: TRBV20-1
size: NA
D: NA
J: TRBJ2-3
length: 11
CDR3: CSAGLSDTQYF
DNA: TGCAGTGCTGGACTGTCAGATACGCAGTATTTT

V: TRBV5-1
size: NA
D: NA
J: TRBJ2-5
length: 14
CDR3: CASNRGDSQETQYF
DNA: TGCGCCAGCAACCGCGGGGACAGCCAAGAGACCCAGTACTTC

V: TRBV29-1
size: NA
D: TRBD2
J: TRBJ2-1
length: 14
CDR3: CSADTSGLRNEQFF
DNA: TGCAGCGCGGATACTAGCGGACTACGTAATGAGCAGTTCTTC

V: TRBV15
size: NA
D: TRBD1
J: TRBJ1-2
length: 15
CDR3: CATSRVGTGDYGYTF
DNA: TGTGCCACCAGCAGAGTCGGGACAGGTGACTATGGCTACACCTTC

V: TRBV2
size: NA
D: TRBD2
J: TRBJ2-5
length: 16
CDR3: CASRTFSGGRGETQYF
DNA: TGTGCCAGCAGGACTTTTAGCGGGGGTAGAGGGGAGACCCAGTACTTC

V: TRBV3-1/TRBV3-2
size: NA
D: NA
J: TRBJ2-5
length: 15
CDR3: CASSQNAGPLETQYF
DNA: TGTGCCAGCAGCCAAAATGCGGGTCCTCTGGAGACCCAGTACTTC

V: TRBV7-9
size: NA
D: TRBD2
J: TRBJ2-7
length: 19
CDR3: CASSSPTPLAGVFSYEQYF
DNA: TGTGCCAGCAGCTCACCGACCCCCCTAGCGGGGGTGTTCTCCTACGAGCAGTACTTC

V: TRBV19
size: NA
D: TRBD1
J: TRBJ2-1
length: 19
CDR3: CASSIAGTGKSRSYNEQFF
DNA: TGTGCCAGTAGTATAGCCGGGACAGGGAAATCCCGCTCCTACAATGAGCAGTTCTTC

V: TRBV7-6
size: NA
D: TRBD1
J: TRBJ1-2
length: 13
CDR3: CASSEGQGLGYTF
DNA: TGTGCCAGCAGCGAGGGACAGGGACTCGGCTACACCTTC